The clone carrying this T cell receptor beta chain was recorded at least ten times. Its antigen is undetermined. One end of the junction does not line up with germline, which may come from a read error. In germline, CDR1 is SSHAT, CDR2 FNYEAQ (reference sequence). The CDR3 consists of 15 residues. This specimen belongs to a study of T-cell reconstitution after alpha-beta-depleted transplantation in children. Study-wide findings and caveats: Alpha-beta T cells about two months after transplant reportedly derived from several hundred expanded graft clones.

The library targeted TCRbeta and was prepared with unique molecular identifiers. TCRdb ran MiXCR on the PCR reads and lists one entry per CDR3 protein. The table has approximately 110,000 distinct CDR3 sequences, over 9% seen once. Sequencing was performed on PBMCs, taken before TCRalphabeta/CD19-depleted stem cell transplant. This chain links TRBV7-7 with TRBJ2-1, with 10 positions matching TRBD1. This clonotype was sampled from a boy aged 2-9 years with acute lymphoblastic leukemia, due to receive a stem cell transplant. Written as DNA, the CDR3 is TGTGCTAGCAGCTCCGGGACAGGGGCCCCTAACGAGCAGTTCTTC. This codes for CASSSGTGAPNEQFF.